This T cell receptor (beta chain) was retrieved from a study of T cell repertoires in cytomegalovirus infection. Study overall: It was the public TCR beta signatures that indicated both CMV infection and matching HLA type. Study results and caveats: It was HLA-C-restricted CMV-specific TCR beta clonotypes that dominated the response ex vivo.

TCRdb passed the reads through MiXCR, listing each CDR3 protein once. The sample holds about 900,000 distinct CDR3 sequences, less than 35% seen once. This clonotype was observed a few times. No antigen is known for it. Germline V gives CDR1 ENHRY, CDR2 SYGVKD. The trim removed 1 base at V and 2 bases at J, leaving 4 bases unmatched. The CDR3 spans 17 residues. This clonotype originated in a human donor in good health (CMV status not recorded). Some clones in this sample may be carry-over from other donors' samples. The chain links TRBV10-3 to TRBJ2-6; 8 nucleotides align to TRBD1. Sample: cultured CD8+ T cells from PBMCs, taken from culture after CMV antigen stimulation. CDR3 in DNA: TGTGCCATCAGTGAGTACGACAGGGGAGCTGGGGCCAACGTCCTGACTTTC. Its protein is CAISEYDRGAGANVLTF.